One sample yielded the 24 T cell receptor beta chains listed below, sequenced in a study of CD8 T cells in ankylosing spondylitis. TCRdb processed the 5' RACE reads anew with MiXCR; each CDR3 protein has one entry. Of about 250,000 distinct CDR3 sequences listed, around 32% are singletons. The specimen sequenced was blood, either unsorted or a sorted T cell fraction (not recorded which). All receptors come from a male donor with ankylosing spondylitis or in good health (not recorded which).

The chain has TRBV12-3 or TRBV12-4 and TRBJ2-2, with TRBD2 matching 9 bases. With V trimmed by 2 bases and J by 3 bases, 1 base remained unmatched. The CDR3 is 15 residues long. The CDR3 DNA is TGTGCCAGCAGTTTACCTAGCGGGGACACCGGGGAGCTGTTTTTT. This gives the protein CASSLPSGDTGELFF.

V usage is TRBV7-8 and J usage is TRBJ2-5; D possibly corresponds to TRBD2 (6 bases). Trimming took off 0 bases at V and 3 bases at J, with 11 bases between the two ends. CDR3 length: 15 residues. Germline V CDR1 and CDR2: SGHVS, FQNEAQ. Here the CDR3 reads CASSLAGGSEETQYF. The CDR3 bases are TGTGCCAGCAGCTTAGCCGGGGGATCCGAAGAGACCCAGTACTTC.

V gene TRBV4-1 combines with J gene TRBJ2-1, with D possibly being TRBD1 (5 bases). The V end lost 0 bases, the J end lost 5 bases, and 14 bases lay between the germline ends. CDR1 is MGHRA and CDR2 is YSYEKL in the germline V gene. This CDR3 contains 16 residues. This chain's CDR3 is CASSQEIGKGHNEQFF. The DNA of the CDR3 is TGCGCCAGCAGCCAAGAAATTGGCAAGGGGCACAATGAGCAGTTCTTC.

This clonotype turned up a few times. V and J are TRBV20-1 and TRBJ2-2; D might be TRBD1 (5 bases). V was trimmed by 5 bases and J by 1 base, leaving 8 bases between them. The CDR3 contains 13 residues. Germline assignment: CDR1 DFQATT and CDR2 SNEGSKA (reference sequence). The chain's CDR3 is CSAPDKNTGELFF. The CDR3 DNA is TGCAGTGCTCCGGACAAGAACACCGGGGAGCTGTTTTTT.

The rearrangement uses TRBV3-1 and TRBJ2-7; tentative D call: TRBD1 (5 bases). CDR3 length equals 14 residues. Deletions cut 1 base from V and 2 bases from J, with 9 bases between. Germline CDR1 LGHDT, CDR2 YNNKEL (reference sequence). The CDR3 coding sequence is TGTGCCAGCAGCCAAGGGCGACAGACCTACGAGCAGTACTTC. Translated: CASSQGRQTYEQYF.

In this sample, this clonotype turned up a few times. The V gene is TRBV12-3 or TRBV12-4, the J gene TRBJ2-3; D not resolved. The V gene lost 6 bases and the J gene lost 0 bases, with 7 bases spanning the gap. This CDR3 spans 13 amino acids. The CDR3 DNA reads TGTGCCAGCAGCACAGACAGCACAGATACGCAGTATTTT. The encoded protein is CASSTDSTDTQYF.

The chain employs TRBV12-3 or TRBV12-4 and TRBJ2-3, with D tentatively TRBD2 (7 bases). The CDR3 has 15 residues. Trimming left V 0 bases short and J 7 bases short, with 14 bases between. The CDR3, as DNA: TGTGCCAGCAGTTTAGCCCCGGGGGGCGGAAATACGCAGTATTTT. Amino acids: CASSLAPGGGNTQYF.

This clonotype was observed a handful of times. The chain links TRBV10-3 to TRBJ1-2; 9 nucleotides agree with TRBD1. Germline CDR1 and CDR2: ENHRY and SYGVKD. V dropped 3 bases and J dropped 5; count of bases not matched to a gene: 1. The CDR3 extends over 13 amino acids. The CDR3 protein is CAISEGQGYGYTF. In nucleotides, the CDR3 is TGTGCCATCAGTGAAGGACAGGGGTATGGCTACACCTTC.

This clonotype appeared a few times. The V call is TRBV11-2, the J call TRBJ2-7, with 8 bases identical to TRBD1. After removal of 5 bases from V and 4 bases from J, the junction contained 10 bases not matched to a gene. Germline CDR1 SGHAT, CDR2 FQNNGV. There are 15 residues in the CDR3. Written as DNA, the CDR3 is TGTGCCAGCAGCCGCCAACCGGGACAGGCATACGAGCAGTACTTC. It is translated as CASSRQPGQAYEQYF.

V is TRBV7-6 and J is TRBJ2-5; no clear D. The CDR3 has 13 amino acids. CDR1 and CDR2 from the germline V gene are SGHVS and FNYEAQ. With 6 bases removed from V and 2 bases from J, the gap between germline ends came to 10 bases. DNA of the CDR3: TGTGCCAGCAGTCAGTCTGGGCAAGAGACCCAGTACTTC. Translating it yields CASSQSGQETQYF.

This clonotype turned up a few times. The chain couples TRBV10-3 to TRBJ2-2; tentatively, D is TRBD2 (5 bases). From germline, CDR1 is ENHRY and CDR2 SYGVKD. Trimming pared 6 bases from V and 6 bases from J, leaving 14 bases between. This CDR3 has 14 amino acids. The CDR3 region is CAISARRWAGELFF. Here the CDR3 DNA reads TGTGCCATCAGCGCGAGGAGGTGGGCCGGGGAGCTGTTTTTT.

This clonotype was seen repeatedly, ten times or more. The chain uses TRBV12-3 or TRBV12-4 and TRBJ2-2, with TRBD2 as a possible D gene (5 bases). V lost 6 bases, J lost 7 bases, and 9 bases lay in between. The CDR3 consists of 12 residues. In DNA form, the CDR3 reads TGTGCCAGCAGCCGTACTAGCGGGGAGCTGTTTTTT. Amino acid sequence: CASSRTSGELFF.

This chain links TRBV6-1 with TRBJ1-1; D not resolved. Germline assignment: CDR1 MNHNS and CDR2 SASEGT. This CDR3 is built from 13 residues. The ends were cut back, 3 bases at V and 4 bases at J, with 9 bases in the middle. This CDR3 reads CASSDVWRTEAFF. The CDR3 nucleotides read TGTGCCAGCAGTGACGTTTGGCGCACTGAAGCTTTCTTT.

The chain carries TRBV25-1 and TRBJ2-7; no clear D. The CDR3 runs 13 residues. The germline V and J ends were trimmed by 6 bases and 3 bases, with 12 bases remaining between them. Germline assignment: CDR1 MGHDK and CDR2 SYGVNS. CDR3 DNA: TGTGCCAGCAGGGCAAACTCCGGCTACGAGCAGTACTTC. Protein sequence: CASRANSGYEQYF.

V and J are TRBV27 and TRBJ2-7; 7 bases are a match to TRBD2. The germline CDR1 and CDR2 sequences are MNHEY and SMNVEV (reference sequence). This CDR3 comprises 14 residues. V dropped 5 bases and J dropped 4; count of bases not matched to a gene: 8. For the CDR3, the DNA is TGTGCCAGCAGTCCAAAAGGGGAGGGGTACGAGCAGTACTTC. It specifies CASSPKGEGYEQYF.

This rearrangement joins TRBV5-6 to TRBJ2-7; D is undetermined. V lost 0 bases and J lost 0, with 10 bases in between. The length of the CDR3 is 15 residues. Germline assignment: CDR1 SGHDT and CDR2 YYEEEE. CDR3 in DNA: TGTGCCAGCAGCTTGGGGCAGGATAGCTCCTACGAGCAGTACTTC. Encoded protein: CASSLGQDSSYEQYF. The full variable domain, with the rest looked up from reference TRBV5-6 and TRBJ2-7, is DAGVTQSPTHLIKTRGQQVTLRCSPKSGHDTVSWYQQALGQGPQFIFQYYEEEERQRGNFPDRFSGHQFPNYSSELNVNALLLGDSALYLCASSLGQDSSYEQYFGPGTRLTVT.

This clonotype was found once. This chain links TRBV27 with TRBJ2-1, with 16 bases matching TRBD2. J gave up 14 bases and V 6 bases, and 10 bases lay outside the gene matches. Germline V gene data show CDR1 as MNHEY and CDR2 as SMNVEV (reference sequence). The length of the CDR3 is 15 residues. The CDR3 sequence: CASSPGTSGGVVEFF. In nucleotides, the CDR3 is TGTGCCAGCAGCCCTGGGACTAGCGGGGGGGTGGTGGAGTTCTTC.

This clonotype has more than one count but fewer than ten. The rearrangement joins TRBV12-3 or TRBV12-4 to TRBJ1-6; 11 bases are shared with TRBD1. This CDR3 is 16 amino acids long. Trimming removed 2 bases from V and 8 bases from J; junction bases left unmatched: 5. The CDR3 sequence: CASSLYWGQGDSPLHF. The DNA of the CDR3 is TGTGCCAGCAGTTTATATTGGGGACAGGGGGATTCACCCCTCCACTTT.

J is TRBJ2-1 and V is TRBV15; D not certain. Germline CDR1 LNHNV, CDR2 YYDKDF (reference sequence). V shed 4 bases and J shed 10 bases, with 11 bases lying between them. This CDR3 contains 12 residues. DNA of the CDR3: TGTGCCACCAGCAAGTTAGCTTACGAGCAGTTCTTC. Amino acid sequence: CATSKLAYEQFF. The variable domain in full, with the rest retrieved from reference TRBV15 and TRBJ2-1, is DAMVIQNPRYQVTQFGKPVTLSCSQTLNHNVMYWYQQKSSQAPKLLFHYYDKDFNNEADTPDNFQSRRPNTSFCFLDIRSPGLGDTAMYLCATSKLAYEQFFGPGTRLTVL.

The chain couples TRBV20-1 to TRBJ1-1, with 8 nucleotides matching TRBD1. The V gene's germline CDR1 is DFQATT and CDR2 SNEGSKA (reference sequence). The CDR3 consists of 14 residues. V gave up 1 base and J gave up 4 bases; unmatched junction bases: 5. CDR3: CSARGTGRGTEAFF. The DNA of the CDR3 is TGCAGTGCTAGAGGGACAGGGCGAGGCACTGAAGCTTTCTTT.

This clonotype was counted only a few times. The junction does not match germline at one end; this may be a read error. For the CDR3, the DNA is TGTGCCAGCAGTTTTAACTCCAACAATGAGCAGTTCTTC. Translated: CASSFNSNNEQFF. This sequence joins TRBV12-3 or TRBV12-4 and TRBJ2-1; D not resolved. The CDR3 is 13 amino acids.

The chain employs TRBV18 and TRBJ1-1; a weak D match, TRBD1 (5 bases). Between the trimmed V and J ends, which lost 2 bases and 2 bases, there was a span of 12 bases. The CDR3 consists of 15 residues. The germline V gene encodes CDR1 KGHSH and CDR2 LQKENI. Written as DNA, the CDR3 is TGTGCCAGCTCACCAAAGGGGCAGGCAAACACTGAAGCTTTCTTT. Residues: CASSPKGQANTEAFF.

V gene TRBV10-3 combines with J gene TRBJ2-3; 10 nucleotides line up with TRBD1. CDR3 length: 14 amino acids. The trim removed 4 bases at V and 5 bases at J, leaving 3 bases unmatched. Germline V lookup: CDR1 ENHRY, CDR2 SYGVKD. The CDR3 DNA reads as TGTGCCATCAGTGGACAGGGGGCGGAAGATACGCAGTATTTT. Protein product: CAISGQGAEDTQYF.

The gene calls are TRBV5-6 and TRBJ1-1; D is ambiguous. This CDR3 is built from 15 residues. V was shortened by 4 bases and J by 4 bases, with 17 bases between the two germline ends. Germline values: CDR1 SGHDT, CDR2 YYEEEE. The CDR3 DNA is TGTGCCAGCAGCCTCTTTTTAGAGCTTGGCACTGAAGCTTTCTTT. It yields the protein CASSLFLELGTEAFF. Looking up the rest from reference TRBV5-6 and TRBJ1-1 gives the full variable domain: DAGVTQSPTHLIKTRGQQVTLRCSPKSGHDTVSWYQQALGQGPQFIFQYYEEEERQRGNFPDRFSGHQFPNYSSELNVNALLLGDSALYLCASSLFLELGTEAFFGQGTRLTVV.